This TCR beta chain emerged from a study of shared clonotypes between healthy human individuals. TCRdb keeps only in-frame clones here, not all; method: immunoSEQ multiplex PCR. The sample has under 850,000 clones; over 60% are singletons. CDR1 is MNHNS, CDR2 SASEGT, per germline. The ends lost 6 bases at V and 4 bases at J; junction bases unmatched: 8. The CDR3 covers 15 residues. On this clone: Its antigen is not identified.

Study-wide results and caveats: Clonotypes which were not shared had lower generation probabilities than clonotypes that all four donors shared.

Sequenced sample: memory CD4+ T cells sorted from blood. Described subset: CD45RA-negative fraction. The chain joins TRBV6-1 to TRBJ2-3, with 9 positions matching TRBD2. This TCR was recovered from a woman younger than 45 in good health. In DNA form, the CDR3 reads TGTGCCAGCAGAGCCGGGACTAGCACCCCAGATACGCAGTATTTT. As protein: CASRAGTSTPDTQYF.